Following are 18 T cell receptor beta chains from one sample sequenced in a study of cytomegalovirus exposure and HLA in healthy donors. PCR used 60 Vbeta primers and 13 Jbeta primers. Assay used: immunoSEQ multiplex PCR; TCRdb lists only in-frame clones, some missing. The table includes around 67,000 clones, 55% to 70% detected once. The sequenced sample consisted of PBMCs. These receptors came from a woman between 50 and 59 years old in good health and CMV-seronegative.

The chain joins TRBV2 to TRBJ2-7; D not resolved. The CDR3 runs 14 residues. The V gene's germline CDR1 is SNHLY and CDR2 FYNNEI. V dropped 7 bases and J dropped 3 bases, with 16 bases sitting between them. The DNA of the CDR3 is TGTGCCAGCAATCTCCAAACCAGATTCTACGAGCAGTACTTC. This codes for CASNLQTRFYEQYF.

The rearrangement joins TRBV14 to TRBJ2-3, with TRBD2 identical over 8 bases. There are 18 residues in the CDR3. Germline V lookup: CDR1 SGHDN, CDR2 FVKESK. V lost 0 bases and J lost 6; bases outside the gene matches: 14. The CDR3, as DNA: TGTGCCAGCAGCCAAGATTCCCTAGCGGGCGGGTCACTTGATACGCAGTATTTT. It translates to CASSQDSLAGGSLDTQYF.

This sequence joins TRBV7-9 and TRBJ2-1; possible D gene TRBD1, 5 bases. This CDR3 spans 14 amino acids. The germline CDR1 and CDR2 sequences are SEHNR and FQNEAQ (reference sequence). V gave up 1 base and J gave up 7 bases, with 11 bases separating them. CDR3 DNA sequence: TGTGCCAGCAGCTTAGGTCAGGGCTTTAATGAGCAGTTCTTC. This sequence encodes CASSLGQGFNEQFF.

The chain has TRBV4-2 and TRBJ2-5, with D tentatively TRBD1 (5 bases). This CDR3 comprises 14 residues. Deletions cut 4 bases from V and 5 bases from J, with 14 bases between. Germline V gene sequence: CDR1 LGHNA, CDR2 YNFKEQ. In nucleotides, the CDR3 is TGTGCCAGCAGCCCCGGGTGGGCAGGGGAGACCCAGTACTTC. As protein: CASSPGWAGETQYF.

Written as DNA, the CDR3 is TGCGCCAGCAGCCTGTCTTTGAACACTGAAGCTTTCTTT. This codes for CASSLSLNTEAFF. The rearrangement joins TRBV4-3 to TRBJ1-1; D unresolved. Germline CDR1 is LGHNA and CDR2 is YSLEER. The CDR3 is 13 residues long. Trimming pared 4 bases from V and 0 bases from J, leaving 6 bases between.

The genes are TRBV18 and TRBJ1-5; D is unclear. There are 12 residues in the CDR3. Germline V gene lookup returns CDR1 KGHSH and CDR2 LQKENI. V was shortened by 5 bases and J by 11 bases, with 13 bases between the two germline ends. The CDR3 loop reads CASSTAGGTQHF. The CDR3, as DNA: TGTGCCAGCTCAACGGCGGGAGGGACCCAGCATTTT.

The V call is TRBV5-1, the J call TRBJ2-7, with 12 bases lining up with TRBD1. CDR1 SGHRS and CDR2 YFSETQ come from the germline V gene. The trim removed 3 bases at V and 5 bases at J, leaving 9 bases unmatched. This CDR3 is built from 16 residues. In DNA form, the CDR3 reads TGCGCCAGCAGCTCGCAGGGACAGGGGGCGAAGAACGAGCAGTACTTC. This codes for CASSSQGQGAKNEQYF. Together with reference TRBV5-1 and TRBJ2-7, the CDR3 gives the full variable domain: KAGVTQTPRYLIKTRGQQVTLSCSPISGHRSVSWYQQTPGQGLQFLFEYFSETQRNKGNFPGRFSGRQFSNSRSEMNVSTLELGDSALYLCASSSQGQGAKNEQYFGPGTRLTVT.

This chain uses TRBV19 with TRBJ1-1; 7 nucleotides match TRBD1. J was trimmed by 7 bases and V by 1 base; bases with no gene match: 0. Germline V gives CDR1 LNHDA, CDR2 SQIVND (reference sequence). This CDR3 is 12 amino acids long. The CDR3 is CASSIGQGEAFF. The CDR3 DNA follows: TGTGCCAGTAGTATAGGACAGGGTGAAGCTTTCTTT.

This clone is a singleton in its sample. V is TRBV28 and J is TRBJ1-5; possibly TRBD1 for D (5 bases). CDR1 and CDR2 (germline): MDHEN, SYDVKM. Trimming left V 2 bases short and J 9 bases short, with 14 bases between. The CDR3 runs to 14 residues. The CDR3 DNA reads as TGTGCCAGCAGTTTAACGGGACTTCTTTCGCCCCAGCATTTT. This gives the protein CASSLTGLLSPQHF.

The rearrangement joins TRBV28 to TRBJ1-3, with 7 bases lining up with TRBD1. The trim removed 4 bases at V and 1 base at J, leaving 10 bases unmatched. The CDR3 is made up of 17 amino acids. Germline CDR1 MDHEN, CDR2 SYDVKM. CDR3 amino acids: CASSSLRGLRSGNTIYF. CDR3 in DNA: TGTGCCAGCAGTTCACTAAGGGGGCTAAGGTCTGGAAACACCATATATTTT.

This clone was detected once. This chain connects TRBV5-1 to TRBJ2-7, with 8 bases that match TRBD2. Looked up from germline, CDR1 is SGHRS and CDR2 is YFSETQ. V shed 1 base, J shed 5 bases, and the junction held 5 bases outside the gene matches. This CDR3 contains 14 residues. The CDR3 sequence: CASSLSGREDEQYF. Here the CDR3 DNA reads TGCGCCAGCAGCTTGTCGGGGCGGGAGGACGAGCAGTACTTC.

The chain has TRBV10-3 and TRBJ2-1; D remains unclear. Trimming shortened V by 6 bases and J by 0 bases, and 12 bases separated the two germline ends. Looked up from germline, CDR1 is ENHRY and CDR2 is SYGVKD. The CDR3 runs 15 residues. The CDR3 DNA reads as TGTGCCATCAGCACGAGCGATTACTCCTACAATGAGCAGTTCTTC. Amino acids: CAISTSDYSYNEQFF.

This chain uses TRBV5-8 with TRBJ1-1; the match to TRBD1 covers 7 bases. The germline CDR1 and CDR2 sequences are SGHTS and YDEGEE. The CDR3 is made up of 11 amino acids. V trimming: 9 bases; J trimming: 6 bases; junction bases outside the gene matches: 5. The CDR3 spells CATDRDSEAFF. The CDR3 DNA sequence: TGTGCCACCGACAGGGATTCTGAAGCTTTCTTT.

This clone came up a few times. The chain recombines TRBV18 with TRBJ2-5, with D uncertain. The germline gives CDR1 KGHSH, CDR2 LQKENI. The V end was cut by 3 bases, the J end by 5 bases, with 7 bases between. The CDR3 covers 12 residues. CDR3: CASSPAEETQYF. Written as DNA, the CDR3 is TGTGCCAGCTCACCTGCCGAGGAGACCCAGTACTTC.

The chain links TRBV5-1 to TRBJ1-1; D is uncertain. The CDR3 has 12 amino acids. The germline gives CDR1 SGHRS, CDR2 YFSETQ. Trimming pared 2 bases from V and 5 bases from J, leaving 7 bases between. This CDR3 is CASSLTGTEAFF. CDR3 DNA: TGCGCCAGCAGCTTAACGGGGACTGAAGCTTTCTTT.

V gene TRBV9 combines with J gene TRBJ2-7; TRBD1 agrees at 10 bases. This CDR3 spans 15 amino acids. Trimming at V came to 3 bases and at J to 0 bases, leaving 3 bases not matched to a gene. Germline V lookup: CDR1 SGDLS, CDR2 YYNGEE. CDR3 amino acids: CASSAGQGSSYEQYF. In DNA form, the CDR3 reads TGTGCCAGCAGCGCGGGACAGGGGAGCTCCTACGAGCAGTACTTC. Combining the CDR3 with reference TRBV9 and TRBJ2-7 gives the whole variable domain DSGVTQTPKHLITATGQRVTLRCSPRSGDLSVYWYQQSLDQGLQFLIQYYNGEERAKGNILERFSAQQFPDLHSELNLSSLELGDSALYFCASSAGQGSSYEQYFGPGTRLTVT.

This clone was observed a handful of times. Other DNA sequences in the same sample also yield this CDR3. This chain links TRBV2 with TRBJ1-1, with 8 bases matching TRBD1. V lost 7 bases, J lost 0 bases, and 4 bases stayed unmatched. Looked up from germline, CDR1 is SNHLY and CDR2 is FYNNEI. This CDR3 comprises 14 residues. The CDR3: CASNTGGMNTEAFF. The CDR3 DNA reads as TGTGCCAGCAACACAGGGGGTATGAACACTGAAGCTTTCTTT.

The chain uses TRBV5-1 and TRBJ1-4; no firm D call. V lost 4 bases, J lost 0 bases, and 10 bases lay in between. There are 15 residues in the CDR3. The germline V gene encodes CDR1 SGHRS and CDR2 YFSETQ. The CDR3 loop reads CASSTFDSTNEKLFF. In nucleotides, the CDR3 is TGCGCCAGCAGCACCTTCGACTCAACTAATGAAAAACTGTTTTTT.